This TCR beta chain appears in the sequencing data of a study of blood T cell repertoires in COVID-19. Study context: From the United States, Italy and Spain came samples of acute and convalescent COVID-19. The analysed material was cDNA or gDNA that came from T cells, B-cell-depleted T cells, or PBMCs.

This CDR3 is 15 amino acids long. The V gene end was trimmed by 5 bases and the J gene end by 2 bases; junction bases not matched to a gene: 6. CDR1 SGHAT and CDR2 FQNNGV come from the germline V gene. Per the authors' pipeline: Amplification from reference gene primers served as the basis for estimated nucleated cell counts. TCRdb keeps only in-frame clones here, not all; method: immunoSEQ multiplex PCR. V and J calls plus clone size are reproduced from that table; the DNA served to infer D and trimming. There are around 80,000 clones in the sample; more than 75% occur only once, and roughly a tenth lies in the top ten.

This clonotype was sampled from a man between 60 and 75 years old with acute or convalescent COVID-19. This chain links TRBV11-2 with TRBJ1-1, with 9 bases that match TRBD1. Material for sequencing was peripheral blood. Here the CDR3 reads CASSLGQGRNTEAFF. The CDR3 region has the DNA TGTGCCAGCAGCCTCGGACAGGGGAGAAACACTGAAGCTTTCTTT.